The next 25 T cell receptor beta chains were all read from a single sample in a study of human T cells and chemical hapten exposure. Documented time point: patch test 1, 2 weeks after DPC sensitization. The sample's treatment: therapeutic diphenylcyclopropenone sensitization with weekly scalp DPC. MiXCR, run by TCRdb on the RACE reads, gives a single entry per CDR3 protein. The table includes fewer than 100,000 distinct CDR3 sequences, 9.5% to 15% detected once. This sample comprised whole blood, obtained in connection with sensitization to the hapten diphenylcyclopropenone (DPC). The receptors were gathered from a woman aged 40 to 50 with alopecia areata. Some clones in this sample may be carry-over from other donors' samples.

For this clonotype: Germline and junction disagree at one end, which may indicate a read error. The chain employs TRBV5-1 and TRBJ2-5; D is unresolved. Germline V CDR1 and CDR2: SGHRS, YFSETQ. The CDR3 has 13 amino acids. CDR3 nucleotides: TGCGCCAGCAGCTTGGCCGCGTCCGAGATCCAGTACTTC. Translated, it gives CASSLAASEIQYF.

This chain uses TRBV6-5 with TRBJ2-3; TRBD1 agrees at 7 bases. From germline, CDR1 is MNHEY and CDR2 SVGAGI. The CDR3 is 13 residues long. Trimming cost V 10 bases and J 2 bases; bases outside gene matches: 6. For the CDR3, the DNA is TGTGCCACAAGGACAGGCTACACAGATACGCAGTATTTT. As protein: CATRTGYTDTQYF.

This clonotype was recorded many times. V usage is TRBV19 and J usage is TRBJ1-6; 7 bases align to TRBD1. V was clipped by 5 bases and J by 5 bases; unmatched bases: 12. The length of the CDR3 is 17 residues. Per the germline V gene, CDR1 is LNHDA and CDR2 is SQIVND (reference sequence). CDR3 sequence: CASSRNRGTDNNSPLHF. The CDR3, as DNA: TGTGCCAGTAGTCGGAATCGCGGGACAGACAATAATTCACCCCTCCACTTT. The variable domain in full, completed from reference TRBV19 and TRBJ1-6, reads DGGITQSPKYLFRKEGQNVTLSCEQNLNHDAMYWYRQDPGQGLRLIYYSQIVNDFQKGDIAEGYSVSREKKESFPLTVTSAQKNPTAFYLCASSRNRGTDNNSPLHFGNGTRLTVT.

This clonotype has ten or more counts. The V and J genes are TRBV2 and TRBJ2-7, with no clear D. Germline-derived CDR1 and CDR2 are SNHLY and FYNNEI. The V end was cut by 7 bases, the J end by 4 bases, with 8 bases between. This CDR3 contains 11 residues. The CDR3, as DNA: TGTGCCAGCACCGGTTTTTACGAGCAGTACTTC. This translates into CASTGFYEQYF. Full variable domain (outside the CDR3, taken from reference TRBV2 and TRBJ2-7): EPEVTQTPSHQVTQMGQEVILRCVPISNHLYFYWYRQILGQKVEFLVSFYNNEISEKSEIFDDQFSVERPDGSNFTLKIRSTKLEDSAMYFCASTGFYEQYFGPGTRLTVT.

The chain uses TRBV19 and TRBJ2-1; tentatively, D is TRBD1 or TRBD2 (5 bases each). Germline V gene lookup returns CDR1 LNHDA and CDR2 SQIVND (reference sequence). The CDR3 contains 15 residues. Between the trimmed V and J ends, which lost 4 bases and 9 bases, there was a span of 19 bases. CDR3 sequence: CASSSTPGIGGEQFF. CDR3 DNA sequence: TGTGCCAGTAGTAGCACTCCGGGAATTGGGGGTGAGCAGTTCTTC.

This clonotype was seen a few times. This chain uses TRBV5-8 with TRBJ1-4; 7 bases map to TRBD1. Germline V CDR1 and CDR2: SGHTS, YDEGEE. This CDR3 has 15 residues. After removal of 0 bases from V and 2 bases from J, the junction contained 1 base not matched to a gene. In nucleotides, the CDR3 is TGTGCCAGCAGCTTGGCAGGGGGGACTAATGAAAAACTGTTTTTT. Protein: CASSLAGGTNEKLFF.

The V call is TRBV6-5, the J call TRBJ2-7; tentatively, D is TRBD1 (6 bases). The CDR3 has 17 amino acids. In germline, CDR1 is MNHEY, CDR2 SVGAGI. Between the trimmed V and J ends, which lost 2 bases and 2 bases, there was a span of 19 bases. The CDR3 coding sequence is TGTGCCAGCAGTTACGCCCCCCAGGGGATAATCCCCTACGAGCAGTACTTC. This translates into CASSYAPQGIIPYEQYF.

There are a few counts of this clonotype. The chain carries TRBV6-6 and TRBJ1-1; D not certain. CDR3 length equals 14 residues. Trimming took 7 bases from V and 0 from J, leaving 12 bases between them. CDR1 and CDR2 (germline): MNHNY, SVGAGI (reference sequence). The CDR3: CASIQNGVNTEAFF. The CDR3 nucleotides are TGTGCCAGCATCCAGAATGGGGTGAACACTGAAGCTTTCTTT.

This clonotype was counted between two and nine times. The V and J genes are TRBV11-1 and TRBJ1-2, with a possible D match to TRBD1 (6 bases). The CDR3 loop spans 13 amino acids. Germline V gene sequence: CDR1 SGHAT, CDR2 FQDESV (reference sequence). V gave up 3 bases and J gave up 8 bases, with 13 bases separating them. The CDR3 loop reads CASSFSQGKGYTF. CDR3 bases: TGTGCCAGCAGCTTTTCTCAGGGGAAAGGCTACACCTTC.

The rearrangement joins TRBV29-1 to TRBJ2-1; the match to TRBD2 covers 7 bases. CDR1 is SQVTM, CDR2 ANQGSEA, per germline. The junction had 15 bases not matched to a gene; V was cut back by 7 bases and J by 9 bases. The CDR3 extends over 14 amino acids. CDR3 amino acids: CSGTPLAASPEQFF. CDR3 sequence (DNA): TGCAGCGGCACTCCTCTAGCGGCCTCCCCTGAGCAGTTCTTC.

The chain recombines TRBV6-2 or TRBV6-3 with TRBJ1-2, with a weak D call TRBD1 (5 bases). Trimming took 2 bases from V and 6 from J, leaving 22 bases between them. The CDR3 runs 17 residues. Per germline, CDR1 MNHEY and CDR2 SVGEGT. CDR3 sequence reads: CASSYPIDTGTLNGYTF. The CDR3 nucleotides are TGTGCCAGCAGTTACCCCATCGACACAGGAACGTTGAATGGCTACACCTTC.

The chain has TRBV25-1 and TRBJ1-1; D possibly corresponds to TRBD1 (5 bases). Per the germline V gene, CDR1 is MGHDK and CDR2 is SYGVNS. V lost 3 bases, J lost 8 bases, and 13 bases lay in between. The CDR3 has 13 residues. CDR3 residues: CASSEPWDGEAFF. The CDR3 DNA reads as TGTGCCAGCAGTGAGCCCTGGGACGGCGAAGCTTTCTTT.

The V and J genes are TRBV29-1 and TRBJ2-1; 13 bases agree with TRBD2. V lost 6 bases to trimming and J lost 9 bases; unmatched junction nucleotides: 8. Germline V CDR1 and CDR2: SQVTM, ANQGSEA. This CDR3 has 14 amino acids. The CDR3 DNA reads TGCAGCGTCCGGGGACTAGCGGGAATAGGTGAGCAGTTCTTC. It yields the protein CSVRGLAGIGEQFF.

This clonotype was found a few times. The genes are TRBV20-1 and TRBJ2-7; 11 positions agree with TRBD2. V gave up 6 bases and J gave up 1 base; unmatched junction bases: 2. This CDR3 comprises 13 residues. Germline V gene data show CDR1 as DFQATT and CDR2 as SNEGSKA (reference sequence). CDR3 loop: CSARLAGSYEQYF. CDR3 DNA: TGCAGTGCGAGACTAGCGGGATCCTACGAGCAGTACTTC.

The chain recombines TRBV7-2 with TRBJ2-7; D may be TRBD1 (6 bases). This CDR3 spans 14 amino acids. Trimming shortened V by 4 bases and J by 2 bases, and 12 bases separated the two germline ends. Germline V gene data show CDR1 as SGHTA and CDR2 as FQGNSA. As DNA, the CDR3 is TGTGCCAGCAGCTCCGGGACAAAACCCTACGAGCAGTACTTC. It translates to CASSSGTKPYEQYF.

The chain couples TRBV12-3 or TRBV12-4 to TRBJ2-7; 13 bases are a match to TRBD2. V gave up 3 bases and J gave up 5 bases; unmatched junction bases: 10. The CDR3 is 17 amino acids. CDR3: CASSFRTSGSVSNEQYF. The CDR3 nucleotides read TGTGCCAGCAGTTTCCGGACTAGCGGGAGTGTGTCCAACGAGCAGTACTTC.

The V and J genes are TRBV20-1 and TRBJ2-7; D gene uncertain. This CDR3 is built from 15 residues. V gave up 1 base and J gave up 0 bases, with 13 bases separating them. Germline lookup yields CDR1 DFQATT and CDR2 SNEGSKA (reference sequence). CDR3 amino acids: CSARGPLHDSYEQYF. The CDR3 region has the DNA TGCAGTGCTAGAGGTCCTCTCCACGACTCCTACGAGCAGTACTTC.

This clonotype has just a few counts. The chain is built from TRBV28 and TRBJ2-7; no definite D call. Trimming removed 7 bases from V and 3 bases from J, with 10 bases in between. The CDR3 has 12 amino acids. From germline, CDR1 is MDHEN and CDR2 SYDVKM. The CDR3 sequence: CASTGLNYEQYF. The CDR3 DNA reads TGTGCCAGCACGGGCCTAAACTACGAGCAGTACTTC.

Concerning this clonotype itself: The germline gene is not matched at one end of the junction; a read error may be the cause. V usage is TRBV7-2 and J usage is TRBJ2-7; D is possibly TRBD1 or TRBD2 (5 bases each). Germline CDR1 and CDR2: SGHTA and FQGNSA. This CDR3 comprises 15 residues. CDR3 sequence (DNA): TGTGTCAGCAACCTCATCTCGGGACGTTCGGGGGAGCAGTACTTC. This codes for CVSNLISGRSGEQYF.

The CDR3 protein is CASSVVIGSYNEQFF. The DNA for the CDR3 is TGTGCCAGCAGTGTGGTGATAGGATCCTACAATGAGCAGTTCTTC. This sequence joins TRBV2 and TRBJ2-1; no reliable D call. V was cut by 4 bases and J by 1 base, with 11 bases left in between. Germline V gives CDR1 SNHLY, CDR2 FYNNEI. This CDR3 region has 15 residues.

This clonotype was counted a single time. J is TRBJ2-5 and V is TRBV7-8; 11 bases fit TRBD2. CDR1 and CDR2 (germline): SGHVS, FQNEAQ. The ends lost 5 bases at V and 7 bases at J; junction bases unmatched: 12. This CDR3 spans 16 amino acids. The CDR3: CASSNPGLAGGVTQYF. Here the CDR3 DNA reads TGTGCCAGCAGCAACCCCGGACTAGCGGGTGGGGTGACCCAGTACTTC.

This clonotype was observed a single time. The chain employs TRBV7-3 and TRBJ2-3; a weak D match, TRBD2 (6 bases). The CDR3 totals 15 residues. Germline values: CDR1 SGHTA, CDR2 FQGTGA. V lost 5 bases, J lost 1 base, and 13 bases lay in between. CDR3 DNA: TGTGCCAGCAGCACTACGGTAGCGGGCACAGATACGCAGTATTTT. Protein sequence: CASSTTVAGTDTQYF.

This clonotype was found a few times. V and J are TRBV12-3 or TRBV12-4 and TRBJ2-7; 7 positions agree with TRBD1. The junction had 9 bases not matched to a gene; V was cut back by 6 bases and J by 4 bases. The CDR3 spans 14 residues. The CDR3 loop reads CASRPTGNRYEQYF. The DNA for the CDR3 is TGTGCCAGCAGACCGACAGGGAATAGGTACGAGCAGTACTTC.

The chain is built from TRBV10-3 and TRBJ2-2; TRBD2 agrees at 13 bases. J lost 4 bases, V lost 3 bases, and 17 bases had no gene match. The CDR3 consists of 21 residues. Germline CDR1 is ENHRY and CDR2 is SYGVKD. CDR3 in DNA: TGTGCCATCAGTGACCCCTGGACTAGCGGGAGTCGCCTAGAGGGCACCGGGGAGCTGTTTTTT. It translates to CAISDPWTSGSRLEGTGELFF.

This sequence joins TRBV6-5 and TRBJ2-4, with TRBD2 identical over 7 bases. Germline V gene data show CDR1 as MNHEY and CDR2 as SVGAGI. The ends lost 2 bases at V and 1 base at J; junction bases unmatched: 5. CDR3 length: 16 residues. The CDR3 reads CASSYGGRGAKNIQYF. The CDR3 DNA reads as TGTGCCAGCAGTTACGGCGGGAGAGGGGCCAAAAACATTCAGTACTTC.